The 18 T cell receptor beta chains in this list originate from one sample, sequenced in a study of CD8+ T cells in alopecia areata. RNA extraction and reverse transcription yielded cDNA as sequencing template. The repertoire was sequenced with immunoSEQ multiplex PCR; TCRdb's copy has only in-frame clones and lacks some. This sample has around 270,000 clones, with 58% found just once. Treatment given: oral pan-JAK inhibitor, 5-10 mg twice daily. Sample: CD4+ T cells sorted from blood, taken at week 24, from a patient treated with tofacitinib. All receptors come from a human donor with alopecia areata.

The V gene is TRBV7-2, the J gene TRBJ2-2, with a tentative D call TRBD1 (5 bases). V lost 2 bases, J lost 5 bases, and 12 bases lay in between. Germline values: CDR1 SGHTA, CDR2 FQGNSA. There are 15 residues in the CDR3. In DNA, the CDR3 is TGTGCCAGCAGCTTAAGGTCAGGGAATACCGGGGAGCTGTTTTTT. This encodes CASSLRSGNTGELFF.

The chain links TRBV5-1 to TRBJ2-3; the D is unclear. The germline CDR1 and CDR2 sequences are SGHRS and YFSETQ. Trimming took 1 base from V and 1 from J, leaving 13 bases between them. The CDR3 runs 16 residues. The DNA of the CDR3 is TGCGCCAGCAGCTTGCGCCCCCCCCGGGGCACAGATACGCAGTATTTT. It codes for CASSLRPPRGTDTQYF.

The chain combines TRBV10-3 with TRBJ1-5; D perhaps matches TRBD1 (5 bases). The germline gives CDR1 ENHRY, CDR2 SYGVKD. Trimming took 5 bases from V and 0 from J, leaving 8 bases between them. CDR3 length equals 14 residues. CDR3 DNA sequence: TGTGCCATCAGTAAAGACAGTAGCAATCAGCCCCAGCATTTT. It specifies CAISKDSSNQPQHF.

V is TRBV23-1 and J is TRBJ1-3; D remains unclear. TRBV23-1 belongs to the ORF category, with a function that is uncertain. This CDR3 contains 13 residues. V was cut by 4 bases and J by 7 bases, with 11 bases left in between. CDR3 nucleotides: TGCGCCAGCAGTCTGGGGTTTCGGAACACCATATATTTT. Its translation is CASSLGFRNTIYF.

This clone was counted a few times. This rearrangement joins TRBV25-1 to TRBJ2-5; either TRBD1 or TRBD2 may fit D (5 bases each). With 4 bases removed from V and 2 bases from J, the gap between germline ends came to 11 bases. From germline, CDR1 is MGHDK and CDR2 SYGVNS. The CDR3 is made up of 14 amino acids. The CDR3 protein is CASSVPGRQETQYF. In nucleotides, the CDR3 is TGTGCCAGCAGTGTCCCGGGACGTCAAGAGACCCAGTACTTC.

This clone was counted once. This sequence joins TRBV6-5 and TRBJ1-1; no clear D. V lost 7 bases, J lost 2 bases, and 17 bases lay in between. Germline CDR1 and CDR2: MNHEY and SVGAGI. This CDR3 has 15 residues. CDR3 sequence reads: CASMPNYDTNTEAFF. CDR3 in DNA: TGTGCCAGCATGCCTAATTACGACACAAACACTGAAGCTTTCTTT.

The chain has TRBV29-1 and TRBJ1-1, with 8 bases identical to TRBD1. J gave up 6 bases and V 5 bases, and 8 bases lay outside the gene matches. The CDR3 runs 13 residues. Germline V gene lookup returns CDR1 SQVTM and CDR2 ANQGSEA. CDR3 DNA sequence: TGCAGCGTTACAGGACAGGGTGTTCCTGAAGCTTTCTTT. Its protein product is CSVTGQGVPEAFF.

This sequence joins TRBV5-1 and TRBJ2-1; D unresolved. Germline assignment: CDR1 SGHRS and CDR2 YFSETQ. This CDR3 is built from 16 residues. With 0 bases removed from V and 0 bases from J, the gap between germline ends came to 10 bases. This CDR3 is CASSLGILSSYNEQFF. The CDR3 DNA reads TGCGCCAGCAGCTTGGGGATTTTGAGCTCCTACAATGAGCAGTTCTTC.

This clone was detected only a few times. This sequence joins TRBV11-2 and TRBJ1-6; D gene unclear. The CDR3 contains 12 residues. V lost 2 bases, J lost 6 bases, and 2 bases lay in between. Germline V gene sequence: CDR1 SGHAT, CDR2 FQNNGV. The CDR3 bases are TGTGCCAGCAGCTTACTTAATTCACCCCTCCACTTT. This sequence encodes CASSLLNSPLHF.

This clone was seen a few times. J is TRBJ2-7 and V is TRBV6-5; D not certain. Between the trimmed V and J ends, which lost 5 bases and 8 bases, there was a span of 13 bases. The CDR3 contains 12 residues. CDR1 MNHEY and CDR2 SVGAGI come from the germline V gene. The CDR3 DNA is TGTGCCAGCAGTGTGGTGTCAGGCCAGCAGTACTTC. It codes for CASSVVSGQQYF.

A single count supports this clone. V and J are TRBV5-1 and TRBJ2-4; no definite D call. CDR3 length: 15 amino acids. Per germline, CDR1 SGHRS and CDR2 YFSETQ. The V and J ends lost 3 bases and 6 bases respectively, with 16 bases between them. The CDR3 nucleotides read TGCGCCAGCAGCTCCCCGACTGGTGGGGTAAACATTCAGTACTTC. Protein product: CASSSPTGGVNIQYF.

This chain links TRBV7-2 with TRBJ2-5; the D gene is possibly TRBD1 (6 bases). V lost 8 bases and J 4 bases, leaving 14 bases between the germline ends. Germline V gene lookup returns CDR1 SGHTA and CDR2 FQGNSA. The length of the CDR3 is 13 residues. The CDR3 loop is CASFRGGGETQYF. The DNA of the CDR3 is TGTGCCAGCTTCAGAGGGGGTGGAGAGACCCAGTACTTC. Full variable domain (missing parts from reference TRBV7-2 and TRBJ2-5): GAGVSQSPSNKVTEKGKDVELRCDPISGHTALYWYRQSLGQGLEFLIYFQGNSAPDKSGLPSDRFSAERTGGSVSTLTIQRTQQEDSAVYLCASFRGGGETQYFGPGTRLLVL.

The V gene is TRBV13, the J gene TRBJ2-7; tentative D call: TRBD1 (5 bases). Germline CDR1 and CDR2: PRHDT and FYEKMQ (reference sequence). The CDR3 sequence is 15 residues long. Trimming took off 5 bases at V and 3 bases at J, with 17 bases between the two ends. Written as DNA, the CDR3 is TGTGCCAGCAGCCGCCGACAGCTCCTATACTACGAGCAGTACTTC. Its translation is CASSRRQLLYYEQYF. The full variable domain, with the rest looked up from reference TRBV13 and TRBJ2-7, is AAGVIQSPRHLIKEKRETATLKCYPIPRHDTVYWYQQGPGQDPQFLISFYEKMQSDKGSIPDRFSAQQFSDYHSELNMSSLELGDSALYFCASSRRQLLYYEQYFGPGTRLTVT.

The chain links TRBV29-1 to TRBJ2-3, with 8 bases matching TRBD2. V gave up 4 bases and J gave up 1 base; unmatched junction bases: 16. Germline-derived CDR1 and CDR2 are SQVTM and ANQGSEA. This CDR3 has 18 amino acids. DNA for the CDR3: TGCAGCGTTGGGGGTGCGGTAGCGGGGCAACCTGGCACAGATACGCAGTATTTT. Its protein is CSVGGAVAGQPGTDTQYF.

J is TRBJ1-1 and V is TRBV30; D is ambiguous. Looked up from germline, CDR1 is GTSNPN and CDR2 is SVGIG (reference sequence). V lost 5 bases, J lost 3 bases, and 16 bases lay in between. CDR3 size: 14 residues. DNA for the CDR3: TGTGCCTGGGTCCGGGTCTCATGGGACACTGAAGCTTTCTTT. As protein: CAWVRVSWDTEAFF.

This clone was observed a handful of times. The V and J genes are TRBV30 and TRBJ1-5; D gene unclear. V lost 0 bases and J lost 7, with 10 bases in between. The CDR3 loop spans 13 amino acids. In germline, CDR1 is GTSNPN, CDR2 SVGIG (reference sequence). The CDR3 bases are TGTGCCTGGAGTGTTGAGGGTAGCCAGCCCCAGCATTTT. Translation gives CAWSVEGSQPQHF.

The chain joins TRBV4-1 to TRBJ1-1; D is unclear. CDR3 size: 14 residues. V lost 2 bases and J 13 bases, leaving 20 bases between the germline ends. Germline V gene lookup returns CDR1 MGHRA and CDR2 YSYEKL. The CDR3 loop reads CASSQIGRSPSGFF. The CDR3 region has the DNA TGCGCCAGCAGCCAAATCGGACGGAGCCCGTCTGGTTTCTTT.

The rearrangement links TRBV7-8 to TRBJ2-7, with 8 bases that match TRBD1. The CDR3 is 14 residues long. Germline CDR1 is SGHVS and CDR2 is FQNEAQ. The trim removed 4 bases at V and 4 bases at J, leaving 6 bases unmatched. The CDR3 nucleotides read TGTGCCAGCAGCTCAGGCGGGACAGGTTACGAGCAGTACTTC. It yields the protein CASSSGGTGYEQYF.